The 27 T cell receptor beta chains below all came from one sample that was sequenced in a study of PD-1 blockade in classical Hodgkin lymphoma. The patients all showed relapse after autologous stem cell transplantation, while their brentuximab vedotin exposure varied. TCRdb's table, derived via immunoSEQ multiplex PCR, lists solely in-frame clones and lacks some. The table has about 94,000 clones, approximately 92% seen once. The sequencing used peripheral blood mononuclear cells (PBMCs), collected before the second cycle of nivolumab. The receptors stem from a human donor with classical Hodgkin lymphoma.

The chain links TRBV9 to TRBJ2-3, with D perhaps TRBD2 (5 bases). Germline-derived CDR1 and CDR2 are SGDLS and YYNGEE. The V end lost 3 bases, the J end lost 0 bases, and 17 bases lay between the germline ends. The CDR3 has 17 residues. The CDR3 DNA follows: TGTGCCAGCAGCGGCCGGGTAGCGCGCTCTAGCACAGATACGCAGTATTTT. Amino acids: CASSGRVARSSTDTQYF.

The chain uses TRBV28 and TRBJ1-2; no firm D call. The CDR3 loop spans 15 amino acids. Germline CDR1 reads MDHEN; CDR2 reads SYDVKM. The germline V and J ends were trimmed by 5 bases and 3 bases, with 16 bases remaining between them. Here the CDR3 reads CASSEAGTDYYGYTF. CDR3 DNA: TGTGCCAGCAGTGAGGCCGGAACGGACTACTATGGCTACACCTTC.

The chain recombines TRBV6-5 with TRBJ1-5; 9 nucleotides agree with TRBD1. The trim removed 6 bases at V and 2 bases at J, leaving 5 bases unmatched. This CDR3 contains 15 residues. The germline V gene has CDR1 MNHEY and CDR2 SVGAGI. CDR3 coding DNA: TGTGCCAGCAGCCCCAGGACAGGGGGCAATCAGCCCCAGCATTTT. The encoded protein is CASSPRTGGNQPQHF.

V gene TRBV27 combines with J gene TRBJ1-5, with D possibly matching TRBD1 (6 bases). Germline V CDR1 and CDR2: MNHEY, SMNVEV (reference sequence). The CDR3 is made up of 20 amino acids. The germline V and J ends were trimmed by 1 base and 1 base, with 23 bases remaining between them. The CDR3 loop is CASSLFSGQGGQTSNQPQHF. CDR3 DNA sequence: TGTGCCAGCAGTTTATTCTCCGGGCAGGGCGGACAGACCAGCAATCAGCCCCAGCATTTT.

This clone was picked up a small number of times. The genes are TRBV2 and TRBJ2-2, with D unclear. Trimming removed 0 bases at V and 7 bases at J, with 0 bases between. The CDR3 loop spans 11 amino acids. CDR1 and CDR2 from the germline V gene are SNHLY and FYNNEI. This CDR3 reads CASSEAGELFF. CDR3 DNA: TGTGCCAGCAGTGAAGCCGGGGAGCTGTTTTTT.

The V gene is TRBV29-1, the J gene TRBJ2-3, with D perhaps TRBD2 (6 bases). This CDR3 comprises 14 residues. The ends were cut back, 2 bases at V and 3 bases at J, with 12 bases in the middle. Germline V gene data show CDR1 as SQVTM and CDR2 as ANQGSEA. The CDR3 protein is CSVESWGLTDTQYF. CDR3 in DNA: TGCAGCGTTGAAAGTTGGGGACTGACAGATACGCAGTATTTT.

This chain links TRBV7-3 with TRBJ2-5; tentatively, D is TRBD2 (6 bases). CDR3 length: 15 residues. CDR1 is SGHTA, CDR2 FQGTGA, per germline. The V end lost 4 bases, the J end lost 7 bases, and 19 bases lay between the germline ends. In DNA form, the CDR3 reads TGTGCCAGCAGCTCAAACCCGGGACTCGGAGGGACCCAGTACTTC. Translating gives CASSSNPGLGGTQYF.

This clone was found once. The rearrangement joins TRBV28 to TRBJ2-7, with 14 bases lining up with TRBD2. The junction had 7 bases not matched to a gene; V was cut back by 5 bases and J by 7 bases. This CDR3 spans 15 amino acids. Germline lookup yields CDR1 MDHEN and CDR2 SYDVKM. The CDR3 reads CASSPRLAGGQEQYF. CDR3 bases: TGTGCCAGCAGTCCTCGACTAGCGGGAGGGCAAGAGCAGTACTTC.

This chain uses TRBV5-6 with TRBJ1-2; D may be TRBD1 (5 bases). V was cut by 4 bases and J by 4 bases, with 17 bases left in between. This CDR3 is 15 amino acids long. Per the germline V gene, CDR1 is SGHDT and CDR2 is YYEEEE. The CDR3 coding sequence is TGTGCCAGCAGCCAAACGGGGGTGAGATCCTATGGCTACACCTTC. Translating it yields CASSQTGVRSYGYTF. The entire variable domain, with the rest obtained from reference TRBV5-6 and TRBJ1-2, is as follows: DAGVTQSPTHLIKTRGQQVTLRCSPKSGHDTVSWYQQALGQGPQFIFQYYEEEERQRGNFPDRFSGHQFPNYSSELNVNALLLGDSALYLCASSQTGVRSYGYTFGSGTRLTVV.

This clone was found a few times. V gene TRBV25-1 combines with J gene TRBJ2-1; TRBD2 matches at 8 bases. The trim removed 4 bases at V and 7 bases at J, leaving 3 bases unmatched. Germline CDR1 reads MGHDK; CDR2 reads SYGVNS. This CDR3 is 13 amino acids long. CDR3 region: CASSGLARNEQFF. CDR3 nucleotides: TGTGCCAGCAGTGGACTAGCGAGAAATGAGCAGTTCTTC.

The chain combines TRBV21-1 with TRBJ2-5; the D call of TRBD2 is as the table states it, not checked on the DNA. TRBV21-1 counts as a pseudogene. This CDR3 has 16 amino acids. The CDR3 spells CASSKVGRNFQETQYF. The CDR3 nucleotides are TGTGCCAGCAGCAAAGTCGGGAGGAACTTCCAAGAGACCCAGTACTTC.

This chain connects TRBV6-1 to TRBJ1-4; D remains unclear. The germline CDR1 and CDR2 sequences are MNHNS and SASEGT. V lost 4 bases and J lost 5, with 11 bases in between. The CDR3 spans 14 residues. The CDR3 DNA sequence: TGTGCCAGCAGTGTGTGGGCCTCGAATGAAAAACTGTTTTTT. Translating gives CASSVWASNEKLFF.

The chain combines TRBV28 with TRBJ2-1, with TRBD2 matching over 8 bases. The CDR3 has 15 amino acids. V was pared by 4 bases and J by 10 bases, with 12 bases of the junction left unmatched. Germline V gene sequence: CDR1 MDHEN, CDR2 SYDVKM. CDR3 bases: TGTGCCAGCAGTTACGCCGGGACTAGATTAATCGAGCAGTTCTTC. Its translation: CASSYAGTRLIEQFF. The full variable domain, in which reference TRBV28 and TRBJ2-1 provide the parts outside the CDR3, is DVKVTQSSRYLVKRTGEKVFLECVQDMDHENMFWYRQDPGLGLRLIYFSYDVKMKEKGDIPEGYSVSREKKERFSLILESASTNQTSMYLCASSYAGTRLIEQFFGPGTRLTVL.

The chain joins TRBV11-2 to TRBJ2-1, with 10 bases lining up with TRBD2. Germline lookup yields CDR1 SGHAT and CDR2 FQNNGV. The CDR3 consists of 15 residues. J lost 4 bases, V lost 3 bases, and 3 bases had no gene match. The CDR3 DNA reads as TGTGCCAGCAGCTTGTTAGCGGGAGGATACAATGAGCAGTTCTTC. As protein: CASSLLAGGYNEQFF.

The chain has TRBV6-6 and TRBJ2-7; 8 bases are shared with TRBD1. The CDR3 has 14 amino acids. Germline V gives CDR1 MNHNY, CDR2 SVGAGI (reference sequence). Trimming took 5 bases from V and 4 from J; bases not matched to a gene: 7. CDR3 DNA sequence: TGTGCCAGCAGTATCGGACAGGGTGGTTACGAGCAGTACTTC. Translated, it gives CASSIGQGGYEQYF.

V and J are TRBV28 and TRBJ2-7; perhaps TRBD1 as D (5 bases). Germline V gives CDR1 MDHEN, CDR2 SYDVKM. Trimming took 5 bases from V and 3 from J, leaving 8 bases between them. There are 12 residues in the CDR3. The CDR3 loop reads CASSPDSYEQYF. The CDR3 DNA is TGTGCCAGCAGTCCTGACAGCTACGAGCAGTACTTC. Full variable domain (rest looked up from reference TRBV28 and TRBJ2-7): DVKVTQSSRYLVKRTGEKVFLECVQDMDHENMFWYRQDPGLGLRLIYFSYDVKMKEKGDIPEGYSVSREKKERFSLILESASTNQTSMYLCASSPDSYEQYFGPGTRLTVT.

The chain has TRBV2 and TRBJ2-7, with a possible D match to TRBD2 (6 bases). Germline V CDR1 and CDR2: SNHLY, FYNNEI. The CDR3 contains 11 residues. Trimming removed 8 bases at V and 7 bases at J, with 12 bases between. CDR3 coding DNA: TGTGCCAGCGGCGGGGCTCGAGAGCAGTACTTC. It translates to CASGGAREQYF.

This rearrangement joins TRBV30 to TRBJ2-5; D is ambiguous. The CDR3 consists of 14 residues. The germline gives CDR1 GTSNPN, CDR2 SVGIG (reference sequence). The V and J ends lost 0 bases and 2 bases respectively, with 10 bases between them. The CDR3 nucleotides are TGTGCCTGGAGTGTACTAATCGGACAAGAGACCCAGTACTTC. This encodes CAWSVLIGQETQYF.

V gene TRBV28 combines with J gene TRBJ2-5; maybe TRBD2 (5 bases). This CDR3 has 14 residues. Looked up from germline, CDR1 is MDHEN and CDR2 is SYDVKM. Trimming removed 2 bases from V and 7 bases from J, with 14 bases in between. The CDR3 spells CASSLTAGMGTQYF. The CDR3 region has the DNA TGTGCCAGCAGTTTAACGGCCGGGATGGGGACCCAGTACTTC.

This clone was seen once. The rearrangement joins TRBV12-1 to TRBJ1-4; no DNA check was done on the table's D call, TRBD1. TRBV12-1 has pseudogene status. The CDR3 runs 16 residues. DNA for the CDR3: TGTGCCAGCAGCCCGGTGGACAGGGTTGTTAATGAAAAACTGTTTTTT. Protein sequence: CASSPVDRVVNEKLFF.

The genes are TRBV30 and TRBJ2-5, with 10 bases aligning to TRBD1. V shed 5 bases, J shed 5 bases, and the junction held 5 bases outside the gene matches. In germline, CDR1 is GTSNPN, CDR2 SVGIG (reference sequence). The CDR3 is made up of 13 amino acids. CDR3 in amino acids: CAWETGGGETQYF. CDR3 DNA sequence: TGTGCCTGGGAGACAGGGGGCGGTGAGACCCAGTACTTC.

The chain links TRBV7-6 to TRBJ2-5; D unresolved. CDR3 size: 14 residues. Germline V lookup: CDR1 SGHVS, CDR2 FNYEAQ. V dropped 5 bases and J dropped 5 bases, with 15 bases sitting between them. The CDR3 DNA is TGTGCCAGCAGCGTGGGTGGTCTAGTCGAGACCCAGTACTTC. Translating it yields CASSVGGLVETQYF.

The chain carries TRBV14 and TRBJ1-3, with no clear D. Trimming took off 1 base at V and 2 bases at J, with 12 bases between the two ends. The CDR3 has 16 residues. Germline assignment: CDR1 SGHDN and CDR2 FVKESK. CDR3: CASSQGPAAPGNTIYF. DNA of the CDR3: TGTGCCAGCAGCCAAGGCCCCGCGGCCCCTGGAAACACCATATATTTT.

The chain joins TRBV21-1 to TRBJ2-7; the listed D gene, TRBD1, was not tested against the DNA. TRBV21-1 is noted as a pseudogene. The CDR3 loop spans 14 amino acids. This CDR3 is CASTDRERSYEQYF. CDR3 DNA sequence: TGTGCCAGCACTGACAGGGAAAGGTCCTACGAGCAGTACTTC.

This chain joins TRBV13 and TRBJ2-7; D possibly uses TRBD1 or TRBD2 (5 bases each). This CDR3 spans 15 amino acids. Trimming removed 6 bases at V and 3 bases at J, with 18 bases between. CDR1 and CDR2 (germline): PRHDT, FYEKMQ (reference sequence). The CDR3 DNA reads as TGTGCCAGCAGTCCCTCCGGGACCCCCGTCTACGAGCAGTACTTC. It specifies CASSPSGTPVYEQYF.

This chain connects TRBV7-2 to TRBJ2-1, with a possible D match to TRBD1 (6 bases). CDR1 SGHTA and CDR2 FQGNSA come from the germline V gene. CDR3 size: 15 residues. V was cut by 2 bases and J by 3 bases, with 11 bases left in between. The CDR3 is CASSLQGQDYNEQFF. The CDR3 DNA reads TGTGCCAGCAGCTTACAGGGGCAGGACTACAATGAGCAGTTCTTC.

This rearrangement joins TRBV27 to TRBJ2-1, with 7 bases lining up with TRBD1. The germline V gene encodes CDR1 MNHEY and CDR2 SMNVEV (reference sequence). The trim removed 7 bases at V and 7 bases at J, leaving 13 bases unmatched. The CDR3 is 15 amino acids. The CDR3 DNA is TGTGCCAGCAATGTTGGGACAGTGGAGTTGAATGAGCAGTTCTTC. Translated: CASNVGTVELNEQFF.